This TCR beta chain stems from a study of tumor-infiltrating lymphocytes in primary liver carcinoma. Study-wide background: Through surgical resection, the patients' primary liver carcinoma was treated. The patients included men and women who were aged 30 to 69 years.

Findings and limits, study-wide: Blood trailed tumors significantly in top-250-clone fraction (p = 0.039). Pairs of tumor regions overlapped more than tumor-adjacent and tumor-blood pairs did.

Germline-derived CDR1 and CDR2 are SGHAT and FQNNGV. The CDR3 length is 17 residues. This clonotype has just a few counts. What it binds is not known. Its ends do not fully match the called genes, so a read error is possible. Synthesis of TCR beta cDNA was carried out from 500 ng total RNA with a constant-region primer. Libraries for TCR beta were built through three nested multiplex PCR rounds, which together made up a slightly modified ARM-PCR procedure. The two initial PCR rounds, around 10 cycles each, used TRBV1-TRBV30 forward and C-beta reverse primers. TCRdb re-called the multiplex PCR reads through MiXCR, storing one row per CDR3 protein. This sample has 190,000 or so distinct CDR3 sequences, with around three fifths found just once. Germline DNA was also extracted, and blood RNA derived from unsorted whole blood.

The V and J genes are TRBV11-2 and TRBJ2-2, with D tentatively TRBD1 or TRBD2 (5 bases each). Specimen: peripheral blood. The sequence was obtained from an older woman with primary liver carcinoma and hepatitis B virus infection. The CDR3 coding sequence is TGTGCCAGCAGCTTCGGCAAGGGGTTCGCGGTCACCGGGGAACTGTTTTTT. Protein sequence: CASSFGKGFAVTGELFF.